These 9 T cell receptor beta chains came from one sample sequenced in a study of a mutant IDH1 vaccine in newly diagnosed glioma (dated by TCRdb to the early 2020s). The library was produced with the immunoSEQ multiplex PCR assay. TCRdb took over this immuneACCESS table, retaining in-frame rearrangements with V and J assigned. Such tables are incomplete; in checked studies, under half of the missing clones stem from an unresolved V gene, and the remainder is unexplained. Here the sample has around 55,000 clones; 80% occur a single time. The ten largest clones add up to more than 5.5% of the sample. These receptors' targets are unknown. Read against the paper, the sample's time point label means: week 23, last vaccination. Each vaccine dose was 300 ug of a 20-mer mutant IDH1 peptide in Montanide, given subcutaneously with topical imiquimod. The sequencing used PBMCs, collected from a glioma patient whose treatment included an IDH1 peptide vaccine. The receptors here all came from a man aged 40-55 years with glioma.

The rearrangement uses TRBV30 and TRBJ2-7; 9 positions agree with TRBD1. CDR3 size: 17 residues. Trimming at V came to 2 bases and at J to 2 bases, leaving 13 bases not matched to a gene. Germline-derived CDR1 and CDR2 are GTSNPN and SVGIG (reference sequence). The CDR3 here is CAWSHPPRTGVAYEQYF. The CDR3 coding sequence is TGTGCCTGGAGTCACCCACCCCGGACAGGGGTGGCCTACGAGCAGTACTTC.

CDR3: CASSRLTVAGLGEQYF. In nucleotides, the CDR3 is TGTGCCAGCAGCCGTCTGACGGTCGCCGGCTTGGGAGAGCAGTACTTC. This chain links TRBV7-9 with TRBJ2-7, with D hard to call. Trimming pared 5 bases from V and 7 bases from J, leaving 24 bases between. This CDR3 has 16 residues. CDR1 and CDR2 from the germline V gene are SEHNR and FQNEAQ (reference sequence).

The chain carries TRBV6-5 and TRBJ2-3; no definite D call. Trimming removed 8 bases from V and 2 bases from J, with 14 bases in between. The CDR3 is 14 amino acids. Germline lookup yields CDR1 MNHEY and CDR2 SVGAGI. CDR3 sequence reads: CASALGPLTDTQYF. The CDR3 DNA reads as TGTGCCAGCGCGTTGGGTCCCCTCACAGATACGCAGTATTTT.

V usage is TRBV19 and J usage is TRBJ1-1; no reliable D call. The germline CDR1 and CDR2 sequences are LNHDA and SQIVND (reference sequence). Deletions cut 4 bases from V and 0 bases from J, with 21 bases between. The CDR3 extends over 18 amino acids. CDR3 sequence (DNA): TGTGCCAGTAGTAGTCCGTGGGCAGCCGATCTCCTGAACACTGAAGCTTTCTTT. It codes for CASSSPWAADLLNTEAFF.

The chain combines TRBV5-6 with TRBJ1-1; D is unresolved. The V and J ends lost 4 bases and 0 bases respectively, with 16 bases between them. Germline loops: CDR1 SGHDT, CDR2 YYEEEE. The CDR3 runs 16 residues. CDR3 sequence reads: CASSRGTNLMNTEAFF. CDR3 DNA: TGTGCCAGCAGCAGAGGCACAAACCTTATGAACACTGAAGCTTTCTTT.

The rearrangement links TRBV5-4 to TRBJ1-4, with a tentative D call TRBD1 (6 bases). CDR3 length: 13 residues. Germline CDR1 is SGHNT and CDR2 is YYREEE (reference sequence). Trimming took 4 bases from V and 4 from J, leaving 8 bases between them. CDR3 region: CASSKQGNEKLFF. For the CDR3, the DNA is TGTGCCAGCAGCAAACAGGGTAATGAAAAACTGTTTTTT.

The chain links TRBV6-1 to TRBJ1-2, with a tentative D call TRBD1 (6 bases). V lost 8 bases, J lost 5 bases, and 21 bases lay in between. Germline CDR1 MNHNS, CDR2 SASEGT. The CDR3 contains 15 residues. In nucleotides, the CDR3 is TGTGCCAGCTCATCCGGGGGGGGCGCTGGGTATGGCTACACCTTC. This codes for CASSSGGGAGYGYTF.

This rearrangement joins TRBV10-2 to TRBJ2-1, with a tentative D call TRBD2 (6 bases). Germline V gene data show CDR1 as WSHSY and CDR2 as SAAADI. This CDR3 has 11 residues. Trimming took 4 bases from V and 12 from J, leaving 10 bases between them. The CDR3 spells CASSGPGVQFF. For the CDR3, the DNA is TGCGCCAGCAGTGGACCGGGGGTGCAGTTCTTC.

DNA for the CDR3: TGTGCCAGCAGCTTTGAGTCGTTTGGCACTGAAGCTTTCTTT. As protein: CASSFESFGTEAFF. The rearrangement joins TRBV7-9 to TRBJ1-1; D gene unclear. Germline assignment: CDR1 SEHNR and CDR2 FQNEAQ (reference sequence). The CDR3 is 14 amino acids. V dropped 3 bases and J dropped 4 bases, with 12 bases sitting between them.